This T cell receptor beta chain originates from a study of T cell repertoires in cytomegalovirus infection. Across the whole study: CMV epitopes, recently identified HLA-C-restricted and well-studied HLA-B-restricted, were used.

This clonotype showed up just a few times. Its antigen is as yet unknown. Study-wide points: There were HLA-C-restricted CMV-specific TCR beta clonotypes dominating the ex vivo response.

Each CDR3 protein gets one entry after TCRdb re-called the reads with MiXCR. The sample records roughly 45,000 distinct CDR3 sequences, 21% being singletons. CDR3 length equals 13 residues. V was clipped by 5 bases and J by 6 bases; unmatched bases: 4. CDR1 and CDR2 (germline): MNHEY, SVGEGT. This clonotype was obtained from a human donor in good health (CMV status not recorded). Some clones in this sample may be carry-over from other donors' samples. Specimen: CD8+ T cells from cultured PBMCs, collected from culture after CMV antigen stimulation. The chain recombines TRBV6-2 or TRBV6-3 with TRBJ2-5, with 9 bases fitting TRBD1. The CDR3: CASSLGQGKTQYF. The CDR3 nucleotides are TGTGCCAGCAGTCTCGGACAGGGGAAGACCCAGTACTTC.